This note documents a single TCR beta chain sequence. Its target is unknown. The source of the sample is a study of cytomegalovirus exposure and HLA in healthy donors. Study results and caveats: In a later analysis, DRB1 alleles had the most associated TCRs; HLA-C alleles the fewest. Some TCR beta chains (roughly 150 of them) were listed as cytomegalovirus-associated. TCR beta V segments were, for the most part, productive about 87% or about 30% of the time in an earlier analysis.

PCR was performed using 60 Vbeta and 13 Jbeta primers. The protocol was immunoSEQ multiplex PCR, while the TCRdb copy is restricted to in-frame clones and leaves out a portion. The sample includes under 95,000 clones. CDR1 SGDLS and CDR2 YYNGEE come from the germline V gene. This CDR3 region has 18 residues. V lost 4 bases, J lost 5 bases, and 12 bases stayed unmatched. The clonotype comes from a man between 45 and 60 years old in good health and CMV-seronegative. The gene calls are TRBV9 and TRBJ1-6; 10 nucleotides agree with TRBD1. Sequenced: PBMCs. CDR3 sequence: CASSLLGSGTGDNSPLHF. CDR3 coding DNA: TGTGCCAGCAGCCTATTAGGGTCCGGGACAGGGGATAATTCACCCCTCCACTTT.